Below, 8 T cell receptor beta chains from the same sample are listed, as sequenced in a study of OX40 agonist ivuxolimab in advanced cancers. The table came from immunoSEQ multiplex PCR; TCRdb's copy has only in-frame clones and leaves some out. The sample lists under 85,000 clones, approximately 85% occurring once. Source: CD4+ or CD8+ T cells sorted from blood, taken in a trial of the OX40 agonist ivuxolimab. The receptors come from an adult with an advanced solid tumor such as melanoma, head and neck, liver or kidney cancer.

This clone has just one count. V usage is TRBV15 and J usage is TRBJ1-2; 9 bases match TRBD1. The junction had 15 bases not matched to a gene; V was cut back by 6 bases and J by 1 base. This CDR3 region has 18 residues. Germline V gene sequence: CDR1 LNHNV, CDR2 YYDKDF (reference sequence). The CDR3 protein is CATRPGTGSGWNNYGYTF. The CDR3 nucleotides read TGTGCCACCAGACCCGGGACAGGGAGCGGCTGGAATAACTATGGCTACACCTTC.

The chain is built from TRBV19 and TRBJ1-2; the D gene is possibly TRBD1 (5 bases). V lost 2 bases, J lost 2 bases, and 9 bases lay in between. The germline CDR1 and CDR2 sequences are LNHDA and SQIVND (reference sequence). The CDR3 totals 14 residues. The CDR3 DNA reads as TGTGCCAGTAGTATACCAGGGAGGAACTATGGCTACACCTTC. Its translation is CASSIPGRNYGYTF.

The chain joins TRBV11-2 to TRBJ2-3; TRBD2 matches at 7 bases. CDR1 and CDR2 from the germline V gene are SGHAT and FQNNGV. The CDR3 extends over 18 amino acids. The junction had 11 bases not matched to a gene; V was cut back by 2 bases and J by 0 bases. The DNA for the CDR3 is TGTGCCAGCAGCTTACTACCCCTAGCGGCTTCTAGCACAGATACGCAGTATTTT. This codes for CASSLLPLAASSTDTQYF.

V is TRBV27 and J is TRBJ1-4; D may be TRBD1 (6 bases). Germline V lookup: CDR1 MNHEY, CDR2 SMNVEV (reference sequence). V was cut by 3 bases and J by 0 bases, with 23 bases left in between. The CDR3 contains 20 residues. The CDR3 nucleotides are TGTGCCAGCAGTTTCAGACCACCGGGACAAAACATACCAACTAATGAAAAACTGTTTTTT. Translation gives CASSFRPPGQNIPTNEKLFF.

The rearrangement links TRBV7-2 to TRBJ2-5, with 7 positions matching TRBD1. The CDR3 length is 15 residues. Germline V lookup: CDR1 SGHTA, CDR2 FQGNSA. The V segment lost 5 bases and the J segment 1 base; nucleotides outside the gene matches: 7. CDR3 protein: CASSGRWDSQETQYF. Written as DNA, the CDR3 is TGTGCCAGCAGCGGACGGTGGGACAGCCAAGAGACCCAGTACTTC.

The chain uses TRBV10-3 and TRBJ1-2, with D unresolved. Germline loops: CDR1 ENHRY, CDR2 SYGVKD. The CDR3 covers 13 residues. Trimming took off 3 bases at V and 1 base at J, with 6 bases between the two ends. The chain's CDR3 is CAISENSNYGYTF. Written as DNA, the CDR3 is TGTGCCATCAGTGAAAACAGTAACTATGGCTACACCTTC.

The V and J genes are TRBV5-6 and TRBJ1-5; D perhaps matches TRBD1 (5 bases). Germline CDR1 is SGHDT and CDR2 is YYEEEE. This CDR3 is built from 14 residues. Trimming pared 1 base from V and 4 bases from J, leaving 9 bases between. The CDR3 coding sequence is TGTGCCAGCAGCTTGTTCGGGGGGAATCAGCCCCAGCATTTT. As protein: CASSLFGGNQPQHF.

The chain uses TRBV29-1 and TRBJ1-3; D uncertain. The CDR3 is 14 residues long. The germline gives CDR1 SQVTM, CDR2 ANQGSEA. Trimming took 7 bases from V and 0 from J, leaving 13 bases between them. The CDR3 DNA sequence: TGCAGCGCCCAAATCGGGCGCTCTGGAAACACCATATATTTT. Protein product: CSAQIGRSGNTIYF.